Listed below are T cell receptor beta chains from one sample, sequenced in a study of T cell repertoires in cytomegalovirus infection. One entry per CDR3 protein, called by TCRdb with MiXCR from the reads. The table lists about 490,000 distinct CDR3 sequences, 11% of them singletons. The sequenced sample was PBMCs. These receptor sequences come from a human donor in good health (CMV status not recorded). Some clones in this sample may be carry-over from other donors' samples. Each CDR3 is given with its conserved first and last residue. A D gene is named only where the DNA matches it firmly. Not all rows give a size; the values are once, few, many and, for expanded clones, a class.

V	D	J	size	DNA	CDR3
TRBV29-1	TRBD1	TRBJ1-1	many	TGCAGCGTAGCAGGGGGCAGAACTGAAGCTTTCTTT	CSVAGGRTEAFF
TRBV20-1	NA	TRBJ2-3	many	TGCAGTGCTAGAGATCCTACCTGGGGCACAGATACGCAGTATTTT	CSARDPTWGTDTQYF
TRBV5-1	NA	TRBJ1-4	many	TGCGCCAGCAGCTTGAGGAGGCGGGCTAATGAAAAACTGTTTTTT	CASSLRRRANEKLFF
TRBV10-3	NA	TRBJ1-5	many	TGTGCCATCGCGCGGGATAGCAATCAGCCCCAGCATTTT	CAIARDSNQPQHF
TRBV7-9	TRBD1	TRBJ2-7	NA	TGTGCCAGCAGCCCACGGACCGGACAGGGGGTAACCTACGAGCAGTACTTC	CASSPRTGQGVTYEQYF
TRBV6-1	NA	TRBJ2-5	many	TGTGCCAGCAGGGAGGCAGTGGGTCAAGAGACCCAGTACTTC	CASREAVGQETQYF
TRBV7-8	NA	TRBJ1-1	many	TGTGCCAGCAGCCCCTTTGGCACTGAAGCTTTCTTT	CASSPFGTEAFF
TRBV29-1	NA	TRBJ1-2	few	TGCAGCACCCGGACGGGGGAAGGGGGAAACTATGGCTACACCTTC	CSTRTGEGGNYGYTF
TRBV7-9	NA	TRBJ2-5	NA	TGTGCCAGCAGCTTGCGACAGGCGGGAGTTCAAGAGACCCAGTACTTC	CASSLRQAGVQETQYF
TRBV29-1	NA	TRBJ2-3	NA	TGCAGCGTTGTCCAGGGTAGCACAGATACGCAGTATTTT	CSVVQGSTDTQYF
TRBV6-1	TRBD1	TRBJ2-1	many	TGTGCCACCTGGGACAGGGGTGGGAATGAGCAGTTCTTC	CATWDRGGNEQFF
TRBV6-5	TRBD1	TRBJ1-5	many	TGTGCCAGCAGTTACTCGGGACAGGGCGATCAGCCCCAGCATTTT	CASSYSGQGDQPQHF
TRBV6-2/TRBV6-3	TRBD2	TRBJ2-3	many	TGTGCCAGCCACTTAGCGGGGGACTTCACAGATACGCAGTATTTT	CASHLAGDFTDTQYF
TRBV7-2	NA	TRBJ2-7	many	TGTGCCAGCAGCTTTAGCTTCACCTTCGGCGAGCAGTACTTC	CASSFSFTFGEQYF
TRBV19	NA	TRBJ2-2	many	TGTGCCAGTCGGGGGCACCTCAACTCCGGGGAGCTGTTTTTT	CASRGHLNSGELFF
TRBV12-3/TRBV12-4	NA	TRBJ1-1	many	TGTGCCAGCAGGTTGAGCGTGCGAACTGAAGCTTTCTTT	CASRLSVRTEAFF
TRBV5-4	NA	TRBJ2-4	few	TGTGCCAGCAGCGGGGAAGGAGCCAAAAACATTCAGTACTTC	CASSGEGAKNIQYF
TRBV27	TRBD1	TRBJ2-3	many	TGTGCCAGCAGTTATGGACAGGGATGGGCCCTTGACACAGATACGCAGTATTTT	CASSYGQGWALDTDTQYF
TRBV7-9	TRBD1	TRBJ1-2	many	TGTGCCAGCAGCTCCACCGGGACAGACCACATTAACTATGGCTACACCTTC	CASSSTGTDHINYGYTF
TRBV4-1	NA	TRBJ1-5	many	TGCGCCAGCAGCCAACAGGAGAGCAATCAGCCCCAGCATTTT	CASSQQESNQPQHF
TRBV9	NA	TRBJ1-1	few	TGTGCCAGCAGCGTAGGGCAGACCACTGAAGCTTTCTTT	CASSVGQTTEAFF
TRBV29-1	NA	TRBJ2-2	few	TGCAGCGCTGACGGAGGAGGAGGGCGGGGCACCGGGGAGCTGTTTTTT	CSADGGGGRGTGELFF
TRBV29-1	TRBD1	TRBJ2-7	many	TGCAGCGTCGCCGGGACAGCCTACGAGCAGTACTTC	CSVAGTAYEQYF
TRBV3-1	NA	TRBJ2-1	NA	TGTGCCAGCAGCCAAATGACCGCTTCGTGGAGCAATGAGCAGTTCTTC	CASSQMTASWSNEQFF
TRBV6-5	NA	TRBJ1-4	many	TGTGCCAGCAGTTACTCGTGGGGAGCGGCCGAAAAACTGTTTTTT	CASSYSWGAAEKLFF
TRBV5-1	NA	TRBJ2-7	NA	TGCGCCAGCAGCCCCCGGGGCAGGGAAGACTACGAGCAGTACTTC	CASSPRGREDYEQYF
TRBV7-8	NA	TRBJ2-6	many	TGTGCCAGCAGCCCGGGGACATCTGGGGCCAACGTCCTGACTTTC	CASSPGTSGANVLTF
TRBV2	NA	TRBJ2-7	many	TGTGCCAGCAGACCCCTGGACAGCTCGCCGCAGTACTTC	CASRPLDSSPQYF
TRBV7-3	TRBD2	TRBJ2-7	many	TGTGCCAGCAGCCCCAGCGGGGGGCAGGGAGACGAGCAGTACTTC	CASSPSGGQGDEQYF
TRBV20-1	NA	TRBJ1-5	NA	TGCAGTGTCCCGGATTATAGCAATCAGCCCCAGCATTTT	CSVPDYSNQPQHF
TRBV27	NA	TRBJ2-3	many	TGTGCCAGCAGAGCGGCTGGGCGGGCGGCAGATACGCAGTATTTT	CASRAAGRAADTQYF
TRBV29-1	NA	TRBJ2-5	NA	TGCAGCGCGGGGCCCTTAACGCAGACCCAGTACTTC	CSAGPLTQTQYF
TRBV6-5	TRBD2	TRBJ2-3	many	TGTGCCAGCAGTCCCTCCGGGACTAGTACGGGGTTCAAAGGCACAGATACGCAGTATTTT	CASSPSGTSTGFKGTDTQYF
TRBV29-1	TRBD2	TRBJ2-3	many	TGCAGCGTTGATTTGTTCGGGAGGGTCCCAGATACGCAGTATTTT	CSVDLFGRVPDTQYF
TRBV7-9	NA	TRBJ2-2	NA	TGTGCCAGCAGCTTAGGTGCAGGGGATACCGGGGAGCTGTTTTTT	CASSLGAGDTGELFF
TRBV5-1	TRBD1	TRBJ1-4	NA	TGCGCCAGCAGCGCCGGGACAGGAGAAAATGAAAAACTGTTTTTT	CASSAGTGENEKLFF
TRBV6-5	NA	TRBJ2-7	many	TGTGCCAGCAGTTACTCGAGTATGACGGTTCTAGAGCAGTACTTC	CASSYSSMTVLEQYF
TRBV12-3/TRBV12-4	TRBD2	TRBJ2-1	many	TGTGCCAGCAGTTTGGGGCGGGAGGGCCGGGATGAGCAGTTCTTC	CASSLGREGRDEQFF
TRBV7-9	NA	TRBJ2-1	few	TGTGCCAGCAGCTTAGCCCCGCCGGGGCAGATTTACAATGAGCAGTTCTTC	CASSLAPPGQIYNEQFF
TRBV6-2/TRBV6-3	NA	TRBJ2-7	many	TGTGCCAGCAGTACATCCTACGAGCAGTACTTC	CASSTSYEQYF